This entry is about one T cell receptor beta chain. Its antigen is not identified. These data come from a study of OX40 agonist ivuxolimab in advanced cancers. V was trimmed by 6 bases and J by 7 bases, leaving 16 bases between them. CDR3 size: 14 residues. The germline V gene encodes CDR1 SNHLY and CDR2 FYNNEI. Clones were sequenced by immunoSEQ multiplex PCR, and TCRdb holds only the in-frame ones, with some missing. The sample shows about 58,000 clones, 70% to 85% of them seen only once. Study-level findings and limits: At doses 0.1 to 3.0 mg/kg, CD4+ and CD8+ clones expanded.

Blood draws occurred at baseline, cycle 4 day 1, and cycle 7 day 1. Specimen: CD4+ or CD8+ T cells sorted from blood, collected in a trial of the OX40 agonist ivuxolimab. V usage is TRBV2 and J usage is TRBJ2-1; D is uncertain. The origin of this receptor is an adult with an advanced solid tumor such as melanoma, head and neck, liver or kidney cancer. The CDR3 DNA sequence: TGTGCCAGCAGGGGGATCGGATTTCGGAATGAGCAGTTCTTC. Translating gives CASRGIGFRNEQFF. The whole variable domain, filled in from reference TRBV2 and TRBJ2-1, reads EPEVTQTPSHQVTQMGQEVILRCVPISNHLYFYWYRQILGQKVEFLVSFYNNEISEKSEIFDDQFSVERPDGSNFTLKIRSTKLEDSAMYFCASRGIGFRNEQFFGPGTRLTVL.